A selection of T cell receptor beta chains follows, all from one sample in a study of breast tumors, draining lymph nodes, adjacent tissues. TCRdb analysed the multiplex PCR reads with MiXCR anew, one entry per CDR3 protein. The sample has approximately 230,000 distinct CDR3 sequences, 30% to 35% seen once. Sequenced input: axillary lymph node tissue. These receptors were collected from a female donor with breast cancer. Some clones in this sample may be carry-over from other donors' samples. Each CDR3 is given with its conserved first and last residue. A D gene is named only where the DNA matches it firmly. Not all rows give a size; the values are once, few, many and, for expanded clones, a class.

j_call: TRBJ2-1; clone_size: few; d_call: TRBD1; v_call: TRBV4-3; cdr3_nt: TGCGCCAGCAGCCCGCGACAGGGGCCACCCTACAATGAGCAGTTCTTC; cdr3_aa: CASSPRQGPPYNEQFF
j_call: TRBJ1-2; clone_size: many; d_call: .; v_call: TRBV15; cdr3_nt: TGTGCCACCAGCAGAGATCGGCAAGCCTATGGCTACACCTTC; cdr3_aa: CATSRDRQAYGYTF
j_call: TRBJ2-1; clone_size: many; d_call: TRBD1; v_call: TRBV5-6; cdr3_nt: TGTGCCAGCAGCGTCACAGGGGGCGTGGTGAATGAGCAGTTCTTC; cdr3_aa: CASSVTGGVVNEQFF
j_call: TRBJ2-3; clone_size: many; d_call: .; v_call: TRBV2; cdr3_nt: TGTGCCAGCAAGTTCGTCAACTCCGCGGAGGTCGGGACAGATACGCAGTATTTT; cdr3_aa: CASKFVNSAEVGTDTQYF
j_call: TRBJ2-3; clone_size: many; d_call: .; v_call: TRBV20-1; cdr3_nt: TGCAGTGCTAGAGTGTATGGGGGAGGGGGAGATACGCAGTATTTT; cdr3_aa: CSARVYGGGGDTQYF
j_call: TRBJ2-3; clone_size: many; d_call: .; v_call: TRBV20-1; cdr3_nt: TGCAGTGCTGCTACGGGGGCGGTCACAGATACGCAGTATTTT; cdr3_aa: CSAATGAVTDTQYF
j_call: TRBJ2-5; clone_size: .; d_call: TRBD2; v_call: TRBV6-5; cdr3_nt: TGTGCCAGCAGTCACGGGGGACTAGCGGCCCCCCAAGAGACCCAGTACTTC; cdr3_aa: CASSHGGLAAPQETQYF
j_call: TRBJ2-1; clone_size: few; d_call: TRBD2; v_call: TRBV27; cdr3_nt: TGTGCCAGCAAACTAGCGGGGTCCGCAAAATATTTCTTC; cdr3_aa: CASKLAGSAKYFF
j_call: TRBJ1-2; clone_size: many; d_call: .; v_call: TRBV7-2; cdr3_nt: TGTGCCAGCAGCTTTTACGGGGGCGACTATGGCTACACCTTC; cdr3_aa: CASSFYGGDYGYTF
j_call: TRBJ1-2; clone_size: .; d_call: .; v_call: TRBV4-1; cdr3_nt: TGCGCCAGCAGCCAAGATGGGGCCGATGGCTACACCTTC; cdr3_aa: CASSQDGADGYTF
j_call: TRBJ2-3; clone_size: few; d_call: TRBD1; v_call: TRBV12-5; cdr3_nt: TGTGCTAGTGGTTTCCCTCAGGACAGGGGTGGAGATACGCAGTATTTT; cdr3_aa: CASGFPQDRGGDTQYF
j_call: TRBJ1-4; clone_size: many; d_call: .; v_call: TRBV7-9; cdr3_nt: TGTGCCAGCAGCCTTCTGGAGTCCGAAAAACTGTTTTTT; cdr3_aa: CASSLLESEKLFF
j_call: TRBJ2-7; clone_size: .; d_call: .; v_call: TRBV19; cdr3_nt: TGTGCCACCACAGACAGTTCCTACGAGCAGTACTTC; cdr3_aa: CATTDSSYEQYF
j_call: TRBJ2-5; clone_size: few; d_call: TRBD1; v_call: TRBV30; cdr3_nt: TGTGCCTGGGGGGGAGGACAGGGGGTTGAGACCCAGTACTTC; cdr3_aa: CAWGGGQGVETQYF
j_call: TRBJ1-2; clone_size: many; d_call: .; v_call: TRBV20-1; cdr3_nt: TGCAGTGCTAGAGATAGCCAGGGTGGGGGCTACACCTTC; cdr3_aa: CSARDSQGGGYTF
j_call: TRBJ2-3; clone_size: many; d_call: .; v_call: TRBV6-5; cdr3_nt: TGTGCCAGCAGTCTCTCCGGGACACAACCCACAGATACGCAGTATTTT; cdr3_aa: CASSLSGTQPTDTQYF
j_call: TRBJ1-2; clone_size: .; d_call: .; v_call: TRBV10-3; cdr3_nt: TGTGCCATCAGTGTCCCTTTTAGAGTGGCTATATTCTTATGTGCTAACTATGGCTACACCTTC; cdr3_aa: CAISVPFRVAIFLCANYGYTF
j_call: TRBJ1-6; clone_size: many; d_call: .; v_call: TRBV25-1; cdr3_nt: TGTGCCAGCAGCTCAAAGTCCAATTCACCCCTCCACTTT; cdr3_aa: CASSSKSNSPLHF
j_call: TRBJ2-3; clone_size: once; d_call: TRBD2; v_call: TRBV7-2; cdr3_nt: TGTGCCAGCTCCAAGCGACTAGCGGGAGCCACAGATACGCAGTATTTT; cdr3_aa: CASSKRLAGATDTQYF
j_call: TRBJ2-2; clone_size: .; d_call: TRBD1; v_call: TRBV7-9; cdr3_nt: TGTGCCAGCGGCTTAGCGTCAGGGGGATCTGGGGAGCTGTTTTTT; cdr3_aa: CASGLASGGSGELFF
j_call: TRBJ2-3; clone_size: many; d_call: .; v_call: TRBV30; cdr3_nt: TGTGCCTGGAGTGTGGGGGCAGGAAAGGTAGATACGCAGTATTTT; cdr3_aa: CAWSVGAGKVDTQYF
j_call: TRBJ2-6; clone_size: many; d_call: .; v_call: TRBV7-2; cdr3_nt: TGTGCCAGCAGCTTAGACAGCTCTGGGGCCAACGTCCTGACTTTC; cdr3_aa: CASSLDSSGANVLTF
j_call: TRBJ2-7; clone_size: many; d_call: .; v_call: TRBV2; cdr3_nt: TGTGCCAGCAGTGAAGAAACTGGCAAATTCTACGAGCAGTACTTC; cdr3_aa: CASSEETGKFYEQYF
j_call: TRBJ2-3; clone_size: many; d_call: .; v_call: TRBV13; cdr3_nt: TGTGCCAGCAGCTTAAGTACAGGGTTGGTAAGCACAGATACGCAGTATTTT; cdr3_aa: CASSLSTGLVSTDTQYF
j_call: TRBJ2-1; clone_size: .; d_call: TRBD2; v_call: TRBV5-1; cdr3_nt: TGCGCCAGCAGCTTGACTAGCGGGAGGTACAATGAGCAGTTCTTC; cdr3_aa: CASSLTSGRYNEQFF
j_call: TRBJ2-1; clone_size: .; d_call: TRBD1; v_call: TRBV19; cdr3_nt: TGTGCCAGTAGCAAGGGACAGGGGGAGCAGTTCTTC; cdr3_aa: CASSKGQGEQFF
j_call: TRBJ1-3; clone_size: .; d_call: .; v_call: TRBV28; cdr3_nt: TGTGCCAGCAGAGAACATGGGGTTGGAAACACCATATATTTT; cdr3_aa: CASREHGVGNTIYF
j_call: TRBJ2-7; clone_size: many; d_call: .; v_call: TRBV20-1; cdr3_nt: TGCAGTGCTCTAGAGGTTAGAAACGAGCAGTACTTC; cdr3_aa: CSALEVRNEQYF
j_call: TRBJ1-2; clone_size: many; d_call: TRBD1; v_call: TRBV19; cdr3_nt: TGTGCCAGTAGTATCGACAGGGGAGGCGGCTACACCTTC; cdr3_aa: CASSIDRGGGYTF
j_call: TRBJ2-2; clone_size: many; d_call: .; v_call: TRBV19; cdr3_nt: TGTGCCAGTAGTACCAACTACCGTGCGAACACCGGGGAGCTGTTTTTT; cdr3_aa: CASSTNYRANTGELFF
j_call: TRBJ1-2; clone_size: .; d_call: .; v_call: TRBV20-1; cdr3_nt: TGCAGTGCTAGCGGGAGGGCCTTCGATACGCAGTATGGCTACACCTTC; cdr3_aa: CSASGRAFDTQYGYTF
j_call: TRBJ2-3; clone_size: .; d_call: TRBD2; v_call: TRBV7-9; cdr3_nt: TGTGCCAGCAGCTCCACTAGCGGGAGCTCCTACAATGAGCAGTATTTT; cdr3_aa: CASSSTSGSSYNEQYF
j_call: TRBJ2-5; clone_size: .; d_call: .; v_call: TRBV2; cdr3_nt: TGTGCCAGCAGTGCGACCGGGACAGTAAACTTTTTTGGGGGGATGGAGACCCAGTACTTC; cdr3_aa: CASSATGTVNFFGGMETQYF
j_call: TRBJ2-1; clone_size: many; d_call: .; v_call: TRBV19; cdr3_nt: TGTGCCAGTAGCTCCGAGATAACGAGGGTTGAGCAGTTCTTC; cdr3_aa: CASSSEITRVEQFF
j_call: TRBJ2-2; clone_size: many; d_call: .; v_call: TRBV5-6; cdr3_nt: TGTGCCAGCAGCTTACCGGGGACGGACCTCCAGGGAGGGGAGCTGTTTTTT; cdr3_aa: CASSLPGTDLQGGELFF
j_call: TRBJ2-2; clone_size: many; d_call: .; v_call: TRBV24-1; cdr3_nt: TGTGCCACCAGTGATCCCTGGACTGAGAACACCGGGGAGCTGTTTTTT; cdr3_aa: CATSDPWTENTGELFF
j_call: TRBJ2-3; clone_size: many; d_call: TRBD2; v_call: TRBV20-1; cdr3_nt: TGCAGTGCTAGAGATCAGCCGGGACTAGCGGGGGGAAGCACAGATACGCAGTATTTT; cdr3_aa: CSARDQPGLAGGSTDTQYF
j_call: TRBJ1-3; clone_size: many; d_call: .; v_call: TRBV12-5; cdr3_nt: TGTGCTAGTGGTTTGGTATTGGGACCCCTTGTCATCTCTGGAAACACCATATATTTT; cdr3_aa: CASGLVLGPLVISGNTIYF
j_call: TRBJ2-1; clone_size: .; d_call: TRBD2; v_call: TRBV3-1; cdr3_nt: TGTGCCGGCAGCCCCGGACTAGCGGGCGTGGACAATGAGCAGTTCTTC; cdr3_aa: CAGSPGLAGVDNEQFF
j_call: TRBJ1-2; clone_size: .; d_call: .; v_call: TRBV10-1; cdr3_nt: TGCGCCGGCAGTGAAACAAGGGACGGGGGCTACACCTTC; cdr3_aa: CAGSETRDGGYTF
j_call: TRBJ2-3; clone_size: many; d_call: TRBD1; v_call: TRBV9; cdr3_nt: TGTGCCAGCAGCTTAACCGGGACAGACACAGATACGCAGTATTTT; cdr3_aa: CASSLTGTDTDTQYF
j_call: TRBJ2-3; clone_size: many; d_call: .; v_call: TRBV7-9; cdr3_nt: TGTGCCAGCAGCTCATCGGGACACTCATACTATACGCAGTATTTT; cdr3_aa: CASSSSGHSYYTQYF
j_call: TRBJ1-6; clone_size: .; d_call: .; v_call: TRBV6-2/TRBV6-3; cdr3_nt: TGTGCCAGCACCAATCCCGGGGGCAGGCCCCTCCACTTT; cdr3_aa: CASTNPGGRPLHF
j_call: TRBJ1-5; clone_size: many; d_call: .; v_call: TRBV7-9; cdr3_nt: TGTGCCAGCAGCTTAGAAGGCAGCAATCAGCCCCAGCATTTT; cdr3_aa: CASSLEGSNQPQHF
j_call: TRBJ1-5; clone_size: few; d_call: .; v_call: TRBV3-1; cdr3_nt: TGTGCCAGCAGCCAGGCATATAAAGGGCAGGGCAATCAGCCCCAGCATTTT; cdr3_aa: CASSQAYKGQGNQPQHF
j_call: TRBJ2-5; clone_size: many; d_call: .; v_call: TRBV9; cdr3_nt: TGTGCCAGCAGCCCCCGGGGGACACCTGGGGAGACCCAGTACTTC; cdr3_aa: CASSPRGTPGETQYF
j_call: TRBJ2-1; clone_size: .; d_call: TRBD1; v_call: TRBV18; cdr3_nt: TGTGCCAGCTCGCCGACAGGGGACTCCTACAATGAGCAGTTCTTC; cdr3_aa: CASSPTGDSYNEQFF
j_call: TRBJ2-3; clone_size: many; d_call: .; v_call: TRBV11-2; cdr3_nt: TGTGCTGGGGGCCAAACCGGGGGCACAGATACGCAGTATTTT; cdr3_aa: CAGGQTGGTDTQYF
j_call: TRBJ2-6; clone_size: many; d_call: .; v_call: TRBV7-2; cdr3_nt: TGTGCCAGCAGCCCGCAGTCCCGTTCTGGGGCCAACGTCCTGACTTTC; cdr3_aa: CASSPQSRSGANVLTF
j_call: TRBJ2-7; clone_size: many; d_call: .; v_call: TRBV6-5; cdr3_nt: TGTGCCAGCAGTAACAGGGACACCTACGAGCAGTACTTC; cdr3_aa: CASSNRDTYEQYF
j_call: TRBJ1-5; clone_size: many; d_call: .; v_call: TRBV12-3/TRBV12-4; cdr3_nt: TGTGCCAGCAGTTTAGAGGCCAGCAATCAGCCCCAGCATTTT; cdr3_aa: CASSLEASNQPQHF
j_call: TRBJ2-3; clone_size: .; d_call: .; v_call: TRBV24-1; cdr3_nt: TGTGCCACCAGTGTCTCTGGGATTTCAGATACGCAGTATTTT; cdr3_aa: CATSVSGISDTQYF
j_call: TRBJ2-1; clone_size: many; d_call: TRBD2; v_call: TRBV29-1; cdr3_nt: TGCAGCCTGCTTGGGGGGGCCTACAATGAGCAGTTCTTC; cdr3_aa: CSLLGGAYNEQFF
j_call: TRBJ1-1; clone_size: few; d_call: .; v_call: TRBV11-2; cdr3_nt: TGTGCCAGCAGCTTAGCAGGTAACATGAACACTGAAGCTTTCTTT; cdr3_aa: CASSLAGNMNTEAFF
j_call: TRBJ2-7; clone_size: .; d_call: TRBD1; v_call: TRBV28; cdr3_nt: TGTGCCAGCAGTTTAGGGACAGGGACGGACGAGCAGTACTTC; cdr3_aa: CASSLGTGTDEQYF
j_call: TRBJ2-2; clone_size: many; d_call: .; v_call: TRBV5-1; cdr3_nt: TGCGCCAGCCGGGAGTTACGCACCGGGGAGCTGTTTTTT; cdr3_aa: CASRELRTGELFF
j_call: TRBJ1-6; clone_size: many; d_call: .; v_call: TRBV19; cdr3_nt: TGTGCGACACGGGGTCTCCTCATTAATTCACCCCTCCACTTT; cdr3_aa: CATRGLLINSPLHF
j_call: TRBJ2-7; clone_size: many; d_call: TRBD2; v_call: TRBV7-9; cdr3_nt: TGTGCCAGCAGCTTAGGGGGGACTAGCGGCTACGAGCAGTACTTC; cdr3_aa: CASSLGGTSGYEQYF
j_call: TRBJ2-2; clone_size: many; d_call: .; v_call: TRBV15; cdr3_nt: TGTGCCACCAGGGGAGAGATGGGTACCGGGGAGCTGTTTTTT; cdr3_aa: CATRGEMGTGELFF
j_call: TRBJ2-3; clone_size: many; d_call: .; v_call: TRBV7-3; cdr3_nt: TGTGCCAGCAGCTTAGGCGGAACTAGCACAGATACGCAGTATTTT; cdr3_aa: CASSLGGTSTDTQYF